This T cell receptor (beta chain) was profiled in a study of blood T cell repertoires in COVID-19. In the study overall: T cells, B-cell-depleted T cells, or PBMCs provided the cDNA or gDNA that served as material.

As processed by the authors: Counts of nucleated cells, estimated from reference gene primer amplification, were obtained. Clones were sequenced by immunoSEQ multiplex PCR, and TCRdb holds only the in-frame ones, with some missing. Clone size and the V and J calls come from that table; the DNA yielded D and trimming. The repertoire includes 130,000 to 150,000 clones, 75% to 90% of them detected once, and roughly 4% sits in the top ten. Trimming cost V 1 base and J 2 bases, with 11 bases left between them. The germline V gene encodes CDR1 LGHDT and CDR2 YNNKEL (reference sequence). The CDR3 is 15 residues long. Participants were aged about 18 to 100 years, lived in 20 to 30 US areas, and enrolled virtually.

The source is a woman in her thirties or forties who had been exposed to COVID-19. The V gene is TRBV3-1 (or the pseudogene TRBV3-2), the J gene TRBJ1-2; D possibly corresponds to TRBD1 (5 bases). Sequenced: PBMCs or T cells enriched from blood (not recorded which). The CDR3: CASSQGGTHNYGYTF. CDR3 nucleotides: TGTGCCAGCAGCCAAGGCGGGACGCACAACTATGGCTACACCTTC.